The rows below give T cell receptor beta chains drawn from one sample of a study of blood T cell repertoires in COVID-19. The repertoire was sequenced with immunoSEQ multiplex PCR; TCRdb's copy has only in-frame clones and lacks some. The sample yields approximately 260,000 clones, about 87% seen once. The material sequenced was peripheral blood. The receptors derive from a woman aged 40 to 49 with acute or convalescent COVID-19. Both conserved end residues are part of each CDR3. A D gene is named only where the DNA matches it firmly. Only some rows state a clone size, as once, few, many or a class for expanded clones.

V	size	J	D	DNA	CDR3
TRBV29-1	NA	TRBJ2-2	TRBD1	TGCAGCGTTGAAACCCGACAGGGGGCGACCGGGGAGCTGTTTTTT	CSVETRQGATGELFF
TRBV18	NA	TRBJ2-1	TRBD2	TGTGCCAGCTCACCCGGGACTAGCGGGGATTGGCAGTTCTTC	CASSPGTSGDWQFF
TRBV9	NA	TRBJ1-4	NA	TGTGCCAGCAGCCCGGGAACTAATGAAAAACTGTTTTTT	CASSPGTNEKLFF
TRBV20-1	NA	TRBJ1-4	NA	TGCAGTGCTAGTCAGGGGTCAACTAATGAAAAACTGTTTTTT	CSASQGSTNEKLFF
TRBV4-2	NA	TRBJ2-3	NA	TGTGCCAGCAGCCAAGAACGGTCAGGGTGGGATACGCAGTATTTT	CASSQERSGWDTQYF
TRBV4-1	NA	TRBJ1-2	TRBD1	TGCGCCAGCAGCCAGCGACCGGGACAGTTGAATGGCTACACCTTC	CASSQRPGQLNGYTF
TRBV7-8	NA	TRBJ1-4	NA	TGTGCCAGCAGCTTAGACAGGGTCCGGGAAAAACTGTTTTTT	CASSLDRVREKLFF
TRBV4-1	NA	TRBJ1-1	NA	TGCGCCAGCAGCCAGGGACTTCGACATGTTGCTGAAGCTTTCTTT	CASSQGLRHVAEAFF
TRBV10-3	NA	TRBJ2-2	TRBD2	TGTGCCACTCAACTAGCGGGGGGGCCTGGCGGGGAGCTGTTTTTT	CATQLAGGPGGELFF
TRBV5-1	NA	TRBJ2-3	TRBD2	TGCGCCAGCAGCCGCGCCGCGGGGGGGAACACAGATACGCAGTATTTT	CASSRAAGGNTDTQYF
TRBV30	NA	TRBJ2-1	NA	TGTGCCTGGACTCAGGACAACTCCTACAATGAGCAGTTCTTC	CAWTQDNSYNEQFF
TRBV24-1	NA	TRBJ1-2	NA	TGTGCCACCAGTGATCCAGGCTATGGCTACACCTTC	CATSDPGYGYTF
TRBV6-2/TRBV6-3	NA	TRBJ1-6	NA	TGTGCCAGCAGTTACCGGGGGGGTGCGTGGAGTAATTCACCCCTCCACTTT	CASSYRGGAWSNSPLHF
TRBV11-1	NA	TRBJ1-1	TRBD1	TGTGCCAGCAGCTATGACGACAGGGGAGGGAATACTGAAGCTTTCTTT	CASSYDDRGGNTEAFF
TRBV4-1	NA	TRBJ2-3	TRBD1	TGCGCCAGCAGCCGAGTTCGGACAGGGAGCACAGATACGCAGTATTTT	CASSRVRTGSTDTQYF
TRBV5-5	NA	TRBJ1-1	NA	TGTGCCAGCACGCTCACCCCGCAGACTGAAGCTTTCTTT	CASTLTPQTEAFF
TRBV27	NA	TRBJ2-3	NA	TGTGCCAGCAGTACCAGACCCGGAGTGGAGAGGGCAGATACGCAGTATTTT	CASSTRPGVERADTQYF
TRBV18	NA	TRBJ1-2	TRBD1	TGTGCCAGCTCACCACAACCAAGCCGGACAGGGACCTATGGCTACACCTTC	CASSPQPSRTGTYGYTF
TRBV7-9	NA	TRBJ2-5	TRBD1	TGTGCCAGCAGCTTCGTGAACAACAGGGGCCAAGAGACCCAGTACTTC	CASSFVNNRGQETQYF
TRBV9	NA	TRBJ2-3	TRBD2	TGTGCCAGCAGCGTAAGCGGGACCCACACAGATACGCAGTATTTT	CASSVSGTHTDTQYF
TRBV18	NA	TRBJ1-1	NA	TGTGCCAGCTCACCACTCCCCGGGACAACCTCCTTGGGGAACACTGAAGCTTTCTTT	CASSPLPGTTSLGNTEAFF
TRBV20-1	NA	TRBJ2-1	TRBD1	TGCAGTGCTAGTCCCCCCAGGACAGGATACAATGAGCAGTTCTTC	CSASPPRTGYNEQFF
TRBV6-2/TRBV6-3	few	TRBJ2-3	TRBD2	TGTGCCAGCAGTTGGGGGGGGACTAGCACAGATACGCAGTATTTT	CASSWGGTSTDTQYF
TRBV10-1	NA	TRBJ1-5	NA	TGCGCCAGCGGGGGGGACTTCCCTAGCAATCAGCCCCAGCATTTT	CASGGDFPSNQPQHF
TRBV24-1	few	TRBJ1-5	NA	TGTGCCACCAGTGATTGGTCCGGTCTCCTCTATCAGCCCCAGCATTTT	CATSDWSGLLYQPQHF
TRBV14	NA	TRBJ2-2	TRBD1	TGTGCCAGCAGCCAAGGGTTCGGGGAGACAGGGGGCAACGGGGAGCTGTTTTTT	CASSQGFGETGGNGELFF
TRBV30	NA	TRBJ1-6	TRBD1	TGTGCCTGTAGACAGGGGGCTTATAATTCACCCCTCCACTTT	CACRQGAYNSPLHF
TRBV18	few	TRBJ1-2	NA	TGTGCCAGCTCACCCCGAGGAACTACTAACTATGGCTACACCTTC	CASSPRGTTNYGYTF
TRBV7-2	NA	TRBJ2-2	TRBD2	TGTGCCAGCAGCTTAGCTCAAGCGGGGGGGCCCGGGGAGCTGTTTTTT	CASSLAQAGGPGELFF
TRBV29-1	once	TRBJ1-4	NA	TGCAGCGTCCAATATTCACCTAACGAGGGTGAAAAACTGTTTTTT	CSVQYSPNEGEKLFF
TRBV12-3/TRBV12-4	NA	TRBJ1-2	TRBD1	TGTGCCAGCAGCGATGAGGGGGCGGGTGGCTACACCTTC	CASSDEGAGGYTF
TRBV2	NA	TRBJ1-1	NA	TGTGCCAGCAGTGAGGGGGCCTTAACTGAAGCTTTCTTT	CASSEGALTEAFF
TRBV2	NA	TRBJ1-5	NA	TGTGCCACCCACAGGGACAGCAATCAGCCCCAGCATTTT	CATHRDSNQPQHF
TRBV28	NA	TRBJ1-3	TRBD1	TGTGCCAGCAGTGTGACAGGGACTTCTGGAAACACCATATATTTT	CASSVTGTSGNTIYF
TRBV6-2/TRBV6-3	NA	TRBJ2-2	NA	TGTGCCAGCAGTAGAGCCGGGGAGCTGTTTTTT	CASSRAGELFF
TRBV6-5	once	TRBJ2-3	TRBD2	TGTGCCAGCAGCTTTAGCGGGGGGGCCAGAGATACGCAGTATTTT	CASSFSGGARDTQYF
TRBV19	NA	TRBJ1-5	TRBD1	TGTGCCAGTAGTATCCCCGGACAGGCGTTAAATCAGCCCCAGCATTTT	CASSIPGQALNQPQHF
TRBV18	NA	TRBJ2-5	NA	TGTGCCAGCTCACCACCGGCATTTCAAGAGACCCAGTACTTC	CASSPPAFQETQYF
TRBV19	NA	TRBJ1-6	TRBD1	TGTGCCAGTAGCCTCCTGCGACAGGGGGCTTCACCCCTCCACTTT	CASSLLRQGASPLHF
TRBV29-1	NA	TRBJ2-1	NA	TGCAGCCTCGGCGGGGGCGACTACAATGAGCAGTTCTTC	CSLGGGDYNEQFF